This TCR beta chain was sequenced in a study of OX40 agonist ivuxolimab in advanced cancers. The repertoire was sequenced with immunoSEQ multiplex PCR; TCRdb's copy has only in-frame clones and lacks some. The sample yields 45,000 to 60,000 clones, roughly four fifths seen once. CDR3 length: 14 amino acids. Germline V gene lookup returns CDR1 MNHNY and CDR2 SVGAGI (reference sequence). V gave up 2 bases and J gave up 3 bases; unmatched junction bases: 0. The sequences come from CD4+ or CD8+ T cells sorted from blood, collected in a trial of the OX40 agonist ivuxolimab. This receptor was obtained from an adult with an advanced solid tumor such as melanoma, head and neck, liver or kidney cancer. The V call is TRBV6-6, the J call TRBJ2-1; TRBD2 matches 8 bases. In nucleotides, the CDR3 is TGTGCCAGCAGTTACCTAGCGGGCTACAATGAGCAGTTCTTC. Its protein is CASSYLAGYNEQFF.